One and the same sample provided the 10 T cell receptor beta chains below, sequenced in a study of blood T cell repertoires in COVID-19. This table comes from immunoSEQ multiplex PCR, and its TCRdb copy is limited to in-frame clones, with some not included. This sample carries around 62,000 clones, 88% of them seen once, and the ten largest clones take approximately 4%. The specimen sequenced was peripheral blood. The receptors shown here come from a human donor in a cohort sampled during active COVID-19.

The genes are TRBV19 and TRBJ1-2; D is possibly TRBD1 (5 bases). The germline V gene encodes CDR1 LNHDA and CDR2 SQIVND (reference sequence). CDR3 length: 15 amino acids. Trimming took 2 bases from V and 5 from J, leaving 15 bases between them. CDR3 in amino acids: CASSINGQGGYGYTF. The CDR3 region has the DNA TGTGCCAGTAGTATAAATGGGCAGGGCGGATATGGCTACACCTTC.

The V call is TRBV15, the J call TRBJ2-5, with 7 bases matching TRBD2. Looked up from germline, CDR1 is LNHNV and CDR2 is YYDKDF (reference sequence). The CDR3 extends over 14 amino acids. After removal of 5 bases from V and 8 bases from J, the junction contained 11 bases not matched to a gene. The CDR3 bases are TGTGCCACCAGCGGTCAAGCGGGGTTGGAAACCCAGTACTTC. Translation gives CATSGQAGLETQYF.

The CDR3 region is CASSQGAGSYEQYF. Written as DNA, the CDR3 is TGCGCCAGCAGCCAAGGGGCAGGGTCCTACGAGCAGTACTTC. This sequence joins TRBV4-1 and TRBJ2-7; D is perhaps TRBD1 (5 bases). Germline V gene lookup returns CDR1 MGHRA and CDR2 YSYEKL. This CDR3 spans 14 amino acids. V dropped 1 base and J dropped 1 base, with 8 bases sitting between them.

A single count supports this clone. The rearrangement links TRBV7-6 to TRBJ1-6; D is unclear. CDR3 length: 15 residues. The ends were cut back, 5 bases at V and 7 bases at J, with 15 bases in the middle. The germline CDR1 and CDR2 sequences are SGHVS and FNYEAQ. Written as DNA, the CDR3 is TGTGCCAGCAGCAAGGGAGAGAGAATCAATTCACCCCTCCACTTT. Translating gives CASSKGERINSPLHF.

The chain is built from TRBV5-6 and TRBJ2-5, with D maybe TRBD1 (6 bases). Trimming removed 1 base at V and 5 bases at J, with 18 bases between. CDR3 length: 16 residues. The germline CDR1 and CDR2 sequences are SGHDT and YYEEEE. The CDR3 nucleotides are TGTGCCAGCAGCTTGTTCCCGCAGGGGCCGGAGGAGACCCAGTACTTC. It encodes CASSLFPQGPEETQYF.

This rearrangement joins TRBV4-3 to TRBJ2-3; D unresolved. The CDR3 runs 16 residues. From germline, CDR1 is LGHNA and CDR2 YSLEER. V was pared by 1 base and J by 1 base, with 12 bases between. CDR3 nucleotides: TGCGCCAGCAGCCAAGGGGTTGTTGAGGGCACAGATACGCAGTATTTT. It specifies CASSQGVVEGTDTQYF.

The count of this clone is one. The chain joins TRBV7-9 to TRBJ2-7; D is unresolved. Germline V CDR1 and CDR2: SEHNR, FQNEAQ (reference sequence). The CDR3 totals 13 residues. The V and J ends lost 6 bases and 4 bases respectively, with 13 bases between them. CDR3 sequence: CASRRAQDYEQYF. The DNA for the CDR3 is TGTGCCAGCAGGCGCGCCCAGGATTACGAGCAGTACTTC.

The chain combines TRBV4-3 with TRBJ1-2; possibly TRBD1 for D (6 bases). The germline gives CDR1 LGHNA, CDR2 YSLEER. Trimming pared 4 bases from V and 6 bases from J, leaving 15 bases between. This CDR3 spans 14 amino acids. The CDR3 nucleotides are TGCGCCAGCAGCCCATCGCAGGGGAGGGATGGCTACACCTTC. Its translation: CASSPSQGRDGYTF.

The chain recombines TRBV28 with TRBJ1-2; 9 bases match TRBD1. The CDR3 extends over 14 amino acids. The germline V gene has CDR1 MDHEN and CDR2 SYDVKM. The trim removed 6 bases at V and 1 base at J, leaving 3 bases unmatched. This CDR3 reads CASRRTGVNYGYTF. The DNA for the CDR3 is TGTGCCAGCAGGAGGACAGGGGTTAACTATGGCTACACCTTC.

V is TRBV6-5 and J is TRBJ2-7; possibly TRBD1 for D (9 bases). CDR1 MNHEY and CDR2 SVGAGI come from the germline V gene. The V gene lost 7 bases and the J gene lost 5 bases, with 21 bases spanning the gap. The CDR3 loop spans 15 amino acids. For the CDR3, the DNA is TGTGCCAGCACCAATAGCGGGACAGGGTACGACGAGCAGTACTTC. Its translation: CASTNSGTGYDEQYF.